A selection of T cell receptor beta chains follows, all from one sample in a study of early T cells in non-severe SARS-CoV-2 infection. MiXCR, applied by TCRdb to the 5' RACE reads, yields one record per CDR3 protein. Counted here are 40,000 to 55,000 distinct CDR3 sequences, about 10% occurring once; the ten biggest clones make up roughly 8.3%. Sequenced input: whole blood. The receptors stem from an adult who was a healthcare worker with PCR-confirmed SARS-CoV-2 infection or an uninfected control (not recorded which). Both conserved end residues are part of each CDR3. Fields, in order: V gene, clone size, D gene, J gene, CDR3 DNA, CDR3 protein. D genes are given only for firm matches. Rows give clone size only sometimes, using once, few, many, or a class for an expanded clone.

v_call: TRBV11-2
clone_size: .
d_call: .
j_call: TRBJ1-4
cdr3_nt: TGTGCCAGCAGCTTAGTGCGAGATGAAAAACTGTTTTTT
cdr3_aa: CASSLVRDEKLFF

v_call: TRBV20-1
clone_size: many
d_call: TRBD1
j_call: TRBJ1-1
cdr3_nt: TGCAGTGCTACGCAGGGGGGTGAGGGCACTGAAGCTTTCTTT
cdr3_aa: CSATQGGEGTEAFF

v_call: TRBV11-1
clone_size: many
d_call: .
j_call: TRBJ2-1
cdr3_nt: TGTGCCAGCAGCTCCTTCATGGAGGGGGCTTGGAATGAGCAGTTCTTC
cdr3_aa: CASSSFMEGAWNEQFF

v_call: TRBV20-1
clone_size: few
d_call: TRBD2
j_call: TRBJ2-7
cdr3_nt: TGCAGTGCTGTCGGGTTTCGCGGGAGGAGCTACGAGCAGTACTTC
cdr3_aa: CSAVGFRGRSYEQYF

v_call: TRBV7-9
clone_size: few
d_call: TRBD1
j_call: TRBJ2-1
cdr3_nt: TGTGCCAGCAGCTCACAGGGGACCTCCTACAATGAGCAGTTCTTC
cdr3_aa: CASSSQGTSYNEQFF

v_call: TRBV4-1
clone_size: .
d_call: .
j_call: TRBJ2-3
cdr3_nt: TGCGCCAGCAGCCAAGATCCTAGCACAGATACGCAGTATTTT
cdr3_aa: CASSQDPSTDTQYF

v_call: TRBV15
clone_size: .
d_call: TRBD2
j_call: TRBJ2-1
cdr3_nt: TGTGCCACCAGCAGAGATCTGTGGCGGGAGGTAAGCTCCTACAATGAGCAGTTCTTC
cdr3_aa: CATSRDLWREVSSYNEQFF

v_call: TRBV27
clone_size: many
d_call: TRBD1
j_call: TRBJ2-7
cdr3_nt: TGTGCCAGCTCTCGCGGACAGGGAAGCTCCTACGAGCAGTACTTC
cdr3_aa: CASSRGQGSSYEQYF

v_call: TRBV7-9
clone_size: .
d_call: .
j_call: TRBJ1-4
cdr3_nt: TGTGCCAGCAAGCAGTCCTCCGAAAAACTGTTTTTT
cdr3_aa: CASKQSSEKLFF

v_call: TRBV19
clone_size: many
d_call: .
j_call: TRBJ2-5
cdr3_nt: TGTGCCAGTAGCTTTGACGGATATCTAAGGACCCAGTACTTC
cdr3_aa: CASSFDGYLRTQYF

v_call: TRBV7-2
clone_size: .
d_call: TRBD2
j_call: TRBJ2-3
cdr3_nt: TGTGCCAGCAGCACATATAGCGGGAGCGGCACAGATACGCAGTATTTT
cdr3_aa: CASSTYSGSGTDTQYF

v_call: TRBV6-2/TRBV6-3
clone_size: .
d_call: .
j_call: TRBJ1-5
cdr3_nt: TGTGCCAGCAGTGACAGGACTTACAATCAGCCCCAGCATTTT
cdr3_aa: CASSDRTYNQPQHF

v_call: TRBV27
clone_size: many
d_call: TRBD2
j_call: TRBJ2-1
cdr3_nt: TGTGCCAGCAGTCCACCCATCTACAGCGGGACCTACAATGAGCAGTTCTTC
cdr3_aa: CASSPPIYSGTYNEQFF

v_call: TRBV2
clone_size: .
d_call: TRBD1
j_call: TRBJ1-6
cdr3_nt: TGTGCCAGCAGTGAATTGGGACAGAATTCACCCCTCCACTTT
cdr3_aa: CASSELGQNSPLHF

v_call: TRBV12-3/TRBV12-4
clone_size: many
d_call: .
j_call: TRBJ1-5
cdr3_nt: TGTGCCAGCAGCCGGGGTCAGCCCCAGCATTTT
cdr3_aa: CASSRGQPQHF

v_call: TRBV2
clone_size: .
d_call: TRBD2
j_call: TRBJ2-7
cdr3_nt: TGTGCCAGCAGAAGACTAGCGGGAGGTGGGGAGCAGTACTTC
cdr3_aa: CASRRLAGGGEQYF

v_call: TRBV19
clone_size: few
d_call: .
j_call: TRBJ2-1
cdr3_nt: TGTGCCAGTAGGAGAGACTTGGACTCCTACAATGAGCAGTTCTTC
cdr3_aa: CASRRDLDSYNEQFF

v_call: TRBV3-1
clone_size: few
d_call: .
j_call: TRBJ2-7
cdr3_nt: TGTGCCAGCAGCTCCGGGACCGGGAGCTCCTACGAGCAGTACTTC
cdr3_aa: CASSSGTGSSYEQYF

v_call: TRBV7-6
clone_size: few
d_call: .
j_call: TRBJ1-2
cdr3_nt: TGTGCCAGCAGCCCAGCAGGGGCTAACTATGGCTACACCTTC
cdr3_aa: CASSPAGANYGYTF

v_call: TRBV12-3/TRBV12-4
clone_size: .
d_call: .
j_call: TRBJ2-1
cdr3_nt: TGTGCCAGCAAGATAATCCTCTCTAGCAATGAGCAGTTCTTC
cdr3_aa: CASKIILSSNEQFF

v_call: TRBV5-1
clone_size: many
d_call: .
j_call: TRBJ2-5
cdr3_nt: TGCGCCAGCAGGTTTACGGGGACACAGTACCAAGAGACCCAGTACTTC
cdr3_aa: CASRFTGTQYQETQYF

v_call: TRBV29-1
clone_size: many
d_call: TRBD1
j_call: TRBJ2-4
cdr3_nt: TGCAGCGTTGAGCAAACAGGGGTTGGGGCCAAAAACATTCAGTACTTC
cdr3_aa: CSVEQTGVGAKNIQYF

v_call: TRBV18
clone_size: .
d_call: .
j_call: TRBJ1-1
cdr3_nt: TGTGCCAGCTCACCAAAGGTCCCATTTGCTTTCTTT
cdr3_aa: CASSPKVPFAFF

v_call: TRBV5-1
clone_size: many
d_call: .
j_call: TRBJ1-2
cdr3_nt: TGCGCCAGCAGCTTGGAAGACTATGGCTACACCTTC
cdr3_aa: CASSLEDYGYTF

v_call: TRBV2
clone_size: many
d_call: TRBD1
j_call: TRBJ1-1
cdr3_nt: TGTGCCAGCAGCGGGGACAGCACTGAAGCTTTCTTT
cdr3_aa: CASSGDSTEAFF

v_call: TRBV29-1
clone_size: few
d_call: .
j_call: TRBJ2-4
cdr3_nt: TGCAGCGCCCGCCGGGGAACCAAAAACATTCAGTACTTC
cdr3_aa: CSARRGTKNIQYF

v_call: TRBV7-2
clone_size: few
d_call: .
j_call: TRBJ2-1
cdr3_nt: TGTGCCAGCAGCCCCGAGCCCGTACATGAGCAGTTCTTC
cdr3_aa: CASSPEPVHEQFF

v_call: TRBV4-2
clone_size: few
d_call: .
j_call: TRBJ2-7
cdr3_nt: TGTGCCAGCAGCCAAGAAAGCCTAGGACAGCCCTACGAGCAGTACTTC
cdr3_aa: CASSQESLGQPYEQYF

v_call: TRBV24-1
clone_size: few
d_call: .
j_call: TRBJ1-5
cdr3_nt: TGTGCCACCAGTGATTTCGGGACAAATCAGCCCCAGCATTTT
cdr3_aa: CATSDFGTNQPQHF